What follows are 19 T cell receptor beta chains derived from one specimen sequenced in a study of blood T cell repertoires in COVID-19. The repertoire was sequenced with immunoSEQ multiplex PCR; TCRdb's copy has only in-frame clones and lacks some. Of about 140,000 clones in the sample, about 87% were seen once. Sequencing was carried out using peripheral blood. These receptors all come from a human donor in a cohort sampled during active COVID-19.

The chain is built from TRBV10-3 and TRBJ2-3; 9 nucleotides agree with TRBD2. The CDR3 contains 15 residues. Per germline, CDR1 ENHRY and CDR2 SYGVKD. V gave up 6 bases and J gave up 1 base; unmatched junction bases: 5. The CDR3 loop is CAIRVSGGGTDTQYF. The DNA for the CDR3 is TGTGCCATCAGGGTTAGCGGGGGTGGCACAGATACGCAGTATTTT.

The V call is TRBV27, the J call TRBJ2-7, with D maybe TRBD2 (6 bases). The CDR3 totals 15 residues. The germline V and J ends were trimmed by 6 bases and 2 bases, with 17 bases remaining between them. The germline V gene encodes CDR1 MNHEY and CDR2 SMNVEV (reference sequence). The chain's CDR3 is CASSGGGRSTYEQYF. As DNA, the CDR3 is TGTGCCAGCAGCGGGGGTGGGCGGAGTACCTACGAGCAGTACTTC.

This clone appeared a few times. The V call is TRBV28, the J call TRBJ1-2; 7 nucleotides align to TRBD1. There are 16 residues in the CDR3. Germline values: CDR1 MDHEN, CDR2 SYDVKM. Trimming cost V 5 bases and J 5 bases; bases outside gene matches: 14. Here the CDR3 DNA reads TGTGCCAGCAGTACAACCGCCGGGACAGCGATGTATGGCTACACCTTC. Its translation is CASSTTAGTAMYGYTF.

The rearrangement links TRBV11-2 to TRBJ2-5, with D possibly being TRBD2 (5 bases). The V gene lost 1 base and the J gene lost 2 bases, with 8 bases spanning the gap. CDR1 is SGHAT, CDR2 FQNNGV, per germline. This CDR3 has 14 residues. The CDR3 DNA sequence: TGTGCCAGCAGCTTAGGACTACAACAAGAGACCCAGTACTTC. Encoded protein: CASSLGLQQETQYF.

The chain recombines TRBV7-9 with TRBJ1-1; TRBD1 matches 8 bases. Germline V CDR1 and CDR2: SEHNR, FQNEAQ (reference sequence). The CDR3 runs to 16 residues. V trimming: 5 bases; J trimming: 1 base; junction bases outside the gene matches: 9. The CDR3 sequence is CASSPGQGPGNTEAFF. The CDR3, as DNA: TGTGCCAGCAGCCCCGGACAGGGTCCAGGGAACACTGAAGCTTTCTTT.

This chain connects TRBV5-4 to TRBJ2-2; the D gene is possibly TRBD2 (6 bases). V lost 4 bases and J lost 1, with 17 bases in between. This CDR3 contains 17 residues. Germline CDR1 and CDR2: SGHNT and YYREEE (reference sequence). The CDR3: CASSRGLRAKNTGELFF. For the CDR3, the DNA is TGTGCCAGCAGCCGGGGACTCCGAGCTAAGAACACCGGGGAGCTGTTTTTT.

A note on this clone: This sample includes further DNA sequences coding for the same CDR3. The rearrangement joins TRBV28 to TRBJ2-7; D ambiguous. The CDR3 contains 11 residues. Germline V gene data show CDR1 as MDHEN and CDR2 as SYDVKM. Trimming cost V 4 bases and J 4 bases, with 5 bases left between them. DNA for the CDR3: TGTGCCAGCAGTTCCTATTACGAGCAGTACTTC. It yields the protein CASSSYYEQYF.

In DNA form, the CDR3 reads TGTGCCTGGACCCGCGGGGGCTCCTATAATTCACCCCTCCACTTT. Translated: CAWTRGGSYNSPLHF. The gene calls are TRBV30 and TRBJ1-6, with D tentatively TRBD1 (5 bases). Trimming stripped 4 bases from V and 0 bases from J, with 10 bases between. This CDR3 region has 15 residues. Germline V gene data show CDR1 as GTSNPN and CDR2 as SVGIG (reference sequence).

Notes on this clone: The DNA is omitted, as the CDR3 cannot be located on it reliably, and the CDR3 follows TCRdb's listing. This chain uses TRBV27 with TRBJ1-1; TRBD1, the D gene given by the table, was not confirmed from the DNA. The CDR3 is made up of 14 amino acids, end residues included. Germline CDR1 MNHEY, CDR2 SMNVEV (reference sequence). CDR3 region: CASSSSTGNTEAFF.

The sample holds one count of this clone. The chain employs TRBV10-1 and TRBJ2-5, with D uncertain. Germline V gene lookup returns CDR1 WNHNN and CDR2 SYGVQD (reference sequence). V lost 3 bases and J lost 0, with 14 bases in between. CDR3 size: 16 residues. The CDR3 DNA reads TGCGCCAGCAGTGACGATGGCAGGTTGTACCAAGAGACCCAGTACTTC. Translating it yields CASSDDGRLYQETQYF.

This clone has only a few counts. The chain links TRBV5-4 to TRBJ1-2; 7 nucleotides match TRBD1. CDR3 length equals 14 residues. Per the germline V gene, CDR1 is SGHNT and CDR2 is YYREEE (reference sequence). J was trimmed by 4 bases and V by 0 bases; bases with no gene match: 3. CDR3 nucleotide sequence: TGTGCCAGCAGCTTGGCCGGGGACAGCTATGGCTACACCTTC. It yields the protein CASSLAGDSYGYTF.

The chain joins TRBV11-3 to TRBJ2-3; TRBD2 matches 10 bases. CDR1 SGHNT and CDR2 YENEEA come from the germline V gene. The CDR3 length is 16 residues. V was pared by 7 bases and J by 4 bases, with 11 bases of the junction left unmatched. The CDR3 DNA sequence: TGTGCCAGCATCCTAGACCCTAGCGGGGGCGCAGATACGCAGTATTTT. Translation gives CASILDPSGGADTQYF.

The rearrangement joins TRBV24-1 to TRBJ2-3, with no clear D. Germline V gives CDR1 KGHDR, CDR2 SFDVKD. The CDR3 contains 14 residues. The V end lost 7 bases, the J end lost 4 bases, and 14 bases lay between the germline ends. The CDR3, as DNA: TGTGCCACCAGAGGAAGCTTAGCCGCAGATACGCAGTATTTT. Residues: CATRGSLAADTQYF.

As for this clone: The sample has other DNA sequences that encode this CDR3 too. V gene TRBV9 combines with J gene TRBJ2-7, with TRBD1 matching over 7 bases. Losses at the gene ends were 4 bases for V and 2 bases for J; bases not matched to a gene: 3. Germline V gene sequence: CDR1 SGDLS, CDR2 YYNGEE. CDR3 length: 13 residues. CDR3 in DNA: TGTGCCAGCAGCCCTCAGGGGGCCTACGAGCAGTACTTC. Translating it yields CASSPQGAYEQYF.

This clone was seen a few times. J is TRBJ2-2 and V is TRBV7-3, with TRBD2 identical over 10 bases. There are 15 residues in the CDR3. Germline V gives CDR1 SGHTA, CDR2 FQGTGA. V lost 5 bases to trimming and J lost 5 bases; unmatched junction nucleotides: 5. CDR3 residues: CASSPIAGGTGELFF. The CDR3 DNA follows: TGTGCCAGCAGCCCAATAGCGGGGGGAACCGGGGAGCTGTTTTTT.

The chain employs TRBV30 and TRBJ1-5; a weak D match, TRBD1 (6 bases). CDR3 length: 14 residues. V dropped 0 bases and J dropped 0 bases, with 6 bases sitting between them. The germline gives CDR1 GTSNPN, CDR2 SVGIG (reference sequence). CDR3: CAWSVGGSNQPQHF. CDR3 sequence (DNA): TGTGCCTGGAGTGTAGGGGGTAGCAATCAGCCCCAGCATTTT.

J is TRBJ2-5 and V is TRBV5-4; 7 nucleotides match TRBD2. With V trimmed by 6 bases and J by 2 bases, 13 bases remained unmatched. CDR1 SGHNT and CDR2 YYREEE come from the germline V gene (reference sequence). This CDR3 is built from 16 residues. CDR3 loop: CASISGLDTNQETQYF. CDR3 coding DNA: TGTGCCAGCATAAGCGGACTAGACACCAATCAAGAGACCCAGTACTTC.

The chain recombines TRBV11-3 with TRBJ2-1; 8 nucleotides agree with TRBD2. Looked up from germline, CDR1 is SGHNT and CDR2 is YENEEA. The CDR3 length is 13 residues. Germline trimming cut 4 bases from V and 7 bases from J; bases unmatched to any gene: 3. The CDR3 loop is CASSSTGGNEQFF. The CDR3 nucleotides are TGTGCCAGCAGCTCGACGGGGGGGAATGAGCAGTTCTTC.

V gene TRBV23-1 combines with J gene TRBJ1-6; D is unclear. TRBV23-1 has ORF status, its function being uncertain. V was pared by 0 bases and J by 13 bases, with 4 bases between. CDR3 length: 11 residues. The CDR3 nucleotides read TGCGCCAGCAGTCAATCGTCGCCCCTCCACTTT. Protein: CASSQSSPLHF.